This paragraph reports one T cell receptor (beta chain). Its antigen is unknown. This sample is part of a study of cytomegalovirus exposure and HLA in healthy donors. Broader study findings: Donors belonging to an Asian-associated ancestry cluster reportedly showed fewer N-insertions in productive TCRs than the 666-donor mean, according to what a later analysis found. By HLA locus, TCR association rates varied in a later analysis, with DRB1 showing the most and HLA-C the fewest. TCR beta V segments were, for the most part, productive about 87% or about 30% of the time in an earlier analysis.

PCR employed 60 Vbeta and 13 Jbeta primers. The method was immunoSEQ multiplex PCR; TCRdb's version includes in-frame clones alone and lacks a portion of them. The sample holds over 100,000 clones; approximately 75% are singletons and the top ten take roughly 4%. From germline, CDR1 is SGHNT and CDR2 YENEEA. The CDR3 consists of 13 residues. The J segment lost 9 bases and the V segment lost 2 bases, leaving 2 bases of the junction unmatched. The genes are TRBV11-3 and TRBJ2-1; TRBD2 matches at 9 bases. The sequence derives from a man aged 50-59 years in good health and CMV-seropositive. Sequenced input: PBMCs. CDR3 residues: CASSLMREGEQFF. The DNA of the CDR3 is TGTGCCAGCAGCTTAATGCGGGAGGGTGAGCAGTTCTTC.